The next 22 T cell receptor beta chains were all read from a single sample in a study of control samples from healthy donors and cancer patients. Sequencing used immunoSEQ multiplex PCR; TCRdb keeps in-frame clones, though not all of them. Altogether under 60,000 clones are present, less than 95% being singletons, with the ten largest covering less than 4%. Sequencing was carried out using blood. These receptor sequences come from a man aged 30 to 45 in good health.

The chain carries TRBV2 and TRBJ1-1; D is ambiguous. The V gene's germline CDR1 is SNHLY and CDR2 FYNNEI. This CDR3 is built from 13 residues. Trimming pared 3 bases from V and 0 bases from J, leaving 5 bases between. The CDR3 region has the DNA TGTGCCAGCAGTGACGGCATGAACACTGAAGCTTTCTTT. Its translation is CASSDGMNTEAFF.

This chain uses TRBV2 with TRBJ1-1, with TRBD1 as a possible D gene (6 bases). The CDR3 has 14 amino acids. Per the germline V gene, CDR1 is SNHLY and CDR2 is FYNNEI. Trimming left V 6 bases short and J 4 bases short, with 15 bases between. The CDR3 spells CASSEYRVPTEAFF. The CDR3 DNA reads as TGTGCCAGCAGCGAATACAGGGTACCCACTGAAGCTTTCTTT.

In regard to this clone: Other DNA sequences in this specimen translate into the identical CDR3. The chain recombines TRBV2 with TRBJ1-5; 9 nucleotides line up with TRBD1. The germline gives CDR1 SNHLY, CDR2 FYNNEI. This CDR3 region has 15 residues. V gave up 5 bases and J gave up 3 bases; unmatched junction bases: 5. The CDR3 region has the DNA TGTGCCAGCAGTTCGGACAGGGGATTCAATCAGCCCCAGCATTTT. This encodes CASSSDRGFNQPQHF. The full variable domain, rest sourced from reference TRBV2 and TRBJ1-5, is EPEVTQTPSHQVTQMGQEVILRCVPISNHLYFYWYRQILGQKVEFLVSFYNNEISEKSEIFDDQFSVERPDGSNFTLKIRSTKLEDSAMYFCASSSDRGFNQPQHFGDGTRLSIL.

V gene TRBV7-2 combines with J gene TRBJ1-2; D unresolved. The germline V and J ends were trimmed by 0 bases and 8 bases, with 13 bases remaining between them. Germline assignment: CDR1 SGHTA and CDR2 FQGNSA. The CDR3 runs to 14 residues. CDR3 bases: TGTGCCAGCAGCTTAGCCACCCAGCCTAGAGGCTACACCTTC. Protein product: CASSLATQPRGYTF.

The chain employs TRBV6-2 or TRBV6-3 and TRBJ1-1; no reliable D call. Germline V lookup: CDR1 MNHEY, CDR2 SVGEGT. This CDR3 has 14 amino acids. Trimming stripped 2 bases from V and 1 base from J, with 8 bases between. CDR3 sequence reads: CASSYRNPNTEAFF. The DNA of the CDR3 is TGTGCCAGCAGTTACCGAAATCCGAACACTGAAGCTTTCTTT.

This clone was observed once. CDR3 bases: TGCAGCGTTGAAGATCTTTCACTCTCTGGAAACACCATATATTTT. This encodes CSVEDLSLSGNTIYF. The genes are TRBV29-1 and TRBJ1-3; D remains unclear. In germline, CDR1 is SQVTM, CDR2 ANQGSEA. V was shortened by 0 bases and J by 0 bases, with 9 bases between the two germline ends. The CDR3 is made up of 15 amino acids.

The genes are TRBV5-1 and TRBJ2-5, with 11 bases matching TRBD2. After removal of 4 bases from V and 5 bases from J, the junction contained 13 bases not matched to a gene. The CDR3 is 17 amino acids. The germline CDR1 and CDR2 sequences are SGHRS and YFSETQ. The CDR3 loop is CASSKSASGGKIETQYF. DNA of the CDR3: TGCGCCAGCAGCAAGAGCGCTAGCGGGGGGAAGATTGAGACCCAGTACTTC.

This sequence joins TRBV3-1 (or the pseudogene TRBV3-2) and TRBJ1-1; D remains ambiguous. V was cut by 1 base and J by 9 bases, with 12 bases left in between. The germline CDR1 and CDR2 sequences are LGHDT and YNNKEL (reference sequence). The CDR3 is 13 amino acids. The chain's CDR3 is CASSQVGSEKAFF. Written as DNA, the CDR3 is TGTGCCAGCAGCCAAGTGGGGTCGGAGAAAGCTTTCTTT.

This sequence joins TRBV5-1 and TRBJ1-1; 9 bases are shared with TRBD1. Germline trimming cut 7 bases from V and 2 bases from J; bases unmatched to any gene: 6. The CDR3 length is 14 residues. CDR1 SGHRS and CDR2 YFSETQ come from the germline V gene. Here the CDR3 reads CASYLGQGNTEAFF. In DNA form, the CDR3 reads TGCGCCAGCTACCTGGGACAGGGCAACACTGAAGCTTTCTTT. The full variable domain, rest sourced from reference TRBV5-1 and TRBJ1-1, is KAGVTQTPRYLIKTRGQQVTLSCSPISGHRSVSWYQQTPGQGLQFLFEYFSETQRNKGNFPGRFSGRQFSNSRSEMNVSTLELGDSALYLCASYLGQGNTEAFFGQGTRLTVV.

CDR3 bases: TGTGCCAGCAGCCGCACCCCCCAGAGCGGGGGCTCCTACAATGAGCAGTTCTTC. Translation: CASSRTPQSGGSYNEQFF. This chain links TRBV16 with TRBJ2-1; 8 bases align to TRBD2. V gave up 4 bases and J gave up 0 bases; unmatched junction bases: 11. The CDR3 has 18 residues. Germline CDR1 and CDR2: KGHSY and FQNENV.

This rearrangement joins TRBV20-1 to TRBJ1-2; D is unclear. Germline assignment: CDR1 DFQATT and CDR2 SNEGSKA (reference sequence). V was shortened by 7 bases and J by 8 bases, with 11 bases between the two germline ends. This CDR3 spans 10 amino acids. The DNA of the CDR3 is TGCAGTGTATTTGGGGAAGGCTACACCTTC. Translated, it gives CSVFGEGYTF.

This clone was detected once. This rearrangement joins TRBV7-2 to TRBJ1-1; the match to TRBD1 covers 7 bases. The CDR3 loop spans 14 amino acids. Germline V gene sequence: CDR1 SGHTA, CDR2 FQGNSA. J was trimmed by 3 bases and V by 2 bases; bases with no gene match: 3. CDR3 nucleotides: TGTGCCAGCAGCTTAAGAGGGGGCGACACTGAAGCTTTCTTT. Protein product: CASSLRGGDTEAFF.

The V gene is TRBV29-1, the J gene TRBJ2-7, with 8 bases fitting TRBD1. Looked up from germline, CDR1 is SQVTM and CDR2 is ANQGSEA. CDR3 length: 12 amino acids. The J segment lost 6 bases and the V segment lost 3 bases, leaving 4 bases of the junction unmatched. Written as DNA, the CDR3 is TGCAGCGTTGATTGGACAGGGACCGAGCAGTACTTC. Amino acids: CSVDWTGTEQYF.

The chain recombines TRBV2 with TRBJ2-2; D gene ambiguous. CDR3 size: 13 residues. V was pared by 4 bases and J by 1 base, with 4 bases between. The germline V gene has CDR1 SNHLY and CDR2 FYNNEI. Here the CDR3 reads CASSAENTGELFF. CDR3 bases: TGTGCCAGCAGTGCCGAGAACACCGGGGAGCTGTTTTTT.

The rearrangement uses TRBV12-5 and TRBJ2-3; D is ambiguous. The CDR3 has 13 residues. With 5 bases removed from V and 6 bases from J, the gap between germline ends came to 12 bases. The germline V gene encodes CDR1 LGHNT and CDR2 FRNRAP. CDR3 region: CASGLYPRDTQYF. The CDR3 nucleotides read TGTGCTAGTGGTCTCTACCCAAGGGATACGCAGTATTTT.

J is TRBJ1-1 and V is TRBV19; no definite D call. CDR3 length: 13 residues. Per the germline V gene, CDR1 is LNHDA and CDR2 is SQIVND (reference sequence). With 6 bases removed from V and 3 bases from J, the gap between germline ends came to 11 bases. In nucleotides, the CDR3 is TGTGCCAGTAGGCGAGGGATGTACACTGAAGCTTTCTTT. This sequence encodes CASRRGMYTEAFF.

This clone was seen just once. The chain uses TRBV6-2 or TRBV6-3 and TRBJ1-1, with a possible D match to TRBD1 (6 bases). CDR3 length: 17 amino acids. Germline V gene data show CDR1 as MNHEY and CDR2 as SVGEGT. The ends were cut back, 2 bases at V and 0 bases at J, with 16 bases in the middle. CDR3 loop: CASSYAPGTSMNTEAFF. CDR3 coding DNA: TGTGCCAGCAGTTACGCCCCCGGGACAAGCATGAACACTGAAGCTTTCTTT.

The V and J genes are TRBV5-1 and TRBJ2-2, with 16 bases matching TRBD2. Looked up from germline, CDR1 is SGHRS and CDR2 is YFSETQ. Germline trimming cut 4 bases from V and 4 bases from J; bases unmatched to any gene: 7. The CDR3 runs to 18 residues. CDR3 sequence: CASSPPGLAGGITGELFF. The CDR3 DNA is TGCGCCAGCAGCCCGCCGGGACTAGCGGGGGGGATCACCGGGGAGCTGTTTTTT.

V usage is TRBV2 and J usage is TRBJ1-2; D is undetermined. CDR1 and CDR2 (germline): SNHLY, FYNNEI. This CDR3 comprises 12 residues. V was clipped by 3 bases and J by 3 bases, with 5 bases between them. This CDR3 is CASSEADYGYTF. CDR3 DNA sequence: TGTGCCAGCAGTGAGGCCGACTATGGCTACACCTTC.

The chain links TRBV11-3 to TRBJ1-5; D is possibly TRBD1 (6 bases). The CDR3 extends over 14 amino acids. Trimming shortened V by 8 bases and J by 4 bases, and 15 bases separated the two germline ends. Per germline, CDR1 SGHNT and CDR2 YENEEA. The CDR3, as DNA: TGTGCCAGCCCCTCCGGGACACCTAATCAGCCCCAGCATTTT. Translating it yields CASPSGTPNQPQHF.

This rearrangement joins TRBV7-9 to TRBJ2-5; D call uncertain. Germline CDR1 SEHNR, CDR2 FQNEAQ (reference sequence). V lost 2 bases and J 5 bases, leaving 9 bases between the germline ends. This CDR3 is 13 amino acids long. DNA for the CDR3: TGTGCCAGCAGCTTACCGGACGGTGAGACCCAGTACTTC. Translated, it gives CASSLPDGETQYF.

The genes are TRBV28 and TRBJ2-1, with a tentative D call TRBD2 (5 bases). The CDR3 loop spans 15 amino acids. The germline V gene encodes CDR1 MDHEN and CDR2 SYDVKM. The V end was cut by 6 bases, the J end by 0 bases, with 12 bases between. CDR3 residues: CASRTADSSYNEQFF. The CDR3 bases are TGTGCCAGCAGAACAGCGGACTCCTCCTACAATGAGCAGTTCTTC.